The present T cell receptor beta chain was sequenced within a study of cytomegalovirus exposure and HLA in healthy donors (dated by TCRdb to between 2016 and 2019). In the study overall: In an earlier analysis of under 600 of the donors, around 300 Gb of sequence data and about 110 million unique TCR beta sequences from about 190 million T cells were reported. Typing coverage varied by locus: 629-630 donors for A, B, C, DRB1 and DQB1; approximately 500 for DQA1; around 610 for DPA1; 450 to 480 for DPB1. A later analysis re-examined previously published TCR beta repertoires from roughly 650 donors and added high-resolution HLA genotyping to investigate patterns of TCR occurrence. Donor age, sex, ethnicity and CMV serostatus were compiled together with the repertoire data. The T cell repertoires of around 670 subjects were profiled by immunosequencing and related to cytomegalovirus serostatus. To decide whether each TCR beta V gene segment behaved as functional or pseudogenic, an earlier analysis of some 600 of the donors relied on high-throughput TCR beta sequencing. To predict cytomegalovirus infection status, the study combined high-throughput TCR immunosequencing, statistical association of individual TCRs with disease status, and machine learning. The study aimed to test whether cataloging public T cell receptors could reveal signatures of past pathogen exposure. Both class I and class II loci were covered by HLA typing, at four-digit resolution. Four to six DR-DQ haplotypes were handled as single units for association and clustering because linkage in the cohort was strong. On average, around 240,000 unique TCR beta nucleotide sequences were sequenced per donor among 398 genotyped donors of the cohort, with approximately 18% of those sequences being non-productive. Among the roughly 400 genotyped donors, roughly 80% belonged to the genetic ancestry cluster associated with self-reported Caucasian donors. The later analysis used no new phenotypic data to find candidate immune exposures, relying instead on TCR beta sequences and their occurrence across donors. Roughly 300 gigabases of sequencing data and 70 million to 85 million unique TCR sequences were included in an early release covering about 600 HLA-typed donors. Besides the first cohort of about 730 subjects, a separate validation cohort made up of 90 to 150 different subjects was used. A later genetic analysis took genome-wide SNP genotypes for about 65% of the roughly 670 donors and used that subset as a discovery cohort. Every repertoire in the discovery cohort had been generated on one and the same sequencing platform. General findings and caveats noted by the study authors: The 87-base-pair reads could not distinguish some IMGT-functional V segments, including TRBV6-2 and TRBV6-3, so those segments were excluded. Because HLA typing was unavailable for some donors at each locus, only the typed subset was used in association tests. A later analysis found that TCR association rates varied across HLA loci, with DRB1 alleles showing the most associated TCRs and HLA-C alleles the fewest. According to a later analysis, most CMV-associated TCR beta chains appeared to be HLA-restricted, and the HLA associations seemed to be driven largely by CMV exposure. Broadly in line with IMGT annotations, most TCR beta V segments showed up in productive rearrangements about 87% or about 30% of the time in an earlier analysis of around 550 of the donors. Linkage disequilibrium might explain the correlated functional status among segregating V segments, but an unknown experimental factor could not be ruled out. Three of the identified cytomegalovirus-associated TCR beta chains were confirmed in vitro to be specific for cytomegalovirus antigens. Most TCR sequences were seen in very few donors, while some public TCRs were found in many individuals. CMV serostatus was the only immune exposure information available for the cohort. Cytomegalovirus status was reported to be diagnosed by the classifier with high specificity and sensitivity in both the original and validation cohorts. Strong co-occurrence of HLA alleles, especially DR and DQ, made assigning TCR associations to individual alleles difficult. The authors suggested that the approach could potentially be generalized to other disease states and immunological phenotypes. This cohort had only TCR beta chains sequenced, and the lack of alpha or paired-chain data limited which features could be detected. Several of the top co-occurrence clusters appeared to be linked to parvovirus B19, influenza, CMV and Epstein-Barr virus, according to a later analysis. In a later analysis, HLA-associated TCR beta chains were found to be more clonally expanded and to have lower generation probabilities than equally common non-associated chains. The presence/absence analyses assumed that sequencing depth was roughly uniform across donors, and that assumption may not be true. A cluster of highly shared sequence variants was judged likely to be a technical artifact of the sequencing pipeline. A total of 164 TCR beta chains were listed by the study as associated with cytomegalovirus. In a later genetic analysis, a missense DCLRE1C variant was associated with V-gene and J-gene trimming of TCR beta chains, and the association was replicated in an independent cohort. A further reported finding was that TCR beta sequences accurately predicted the HLA-A and HLA-B alleles for most subjects in the first cohort. Because counts were too low, seventeen rarely observed V segments, including chromosome 9 orphons, were left out of the earlier analysis of some 640 of the donors. According to a later genetic analysis, donors in an Asian-associated ancestry cluster had fewer N-insertions in productive TCRs than the approximately 700-donor mean. At a false discovery rate of 0.05, a later analysis linked about 17,000 TCR beta sequences to specific HLA alleles.

Relative to germline, V is missing 5 bases and J is missing 6 bases, with 14 bases of the junction outside any gene match. The CDR3 numbers 17 residues from cysteine through phenylalanine. Kept here is only the CDR3 DNA, which spans 51 bases and is read in frame from base 1. The CDR1 and CDR2 encoded by the germline V gene are SGHVS and FQNEAQ. The protocol used for the library was the immunoSEQ multiplex PCR assay. For the multiplex PCR, a mixture combining 60 forward primers for TCR Vbeta segments and 13 reverse primers for TCR Jbeta segments was used. Amplification of the CDR3 region of rearranged TCR beta genes was performed with a multiplex PCR assay on genomic DNA. The Illumina HiSeq System was used to sequence the amplified TCR beta libraries as 87-base-pair reads. As for how the authors treated the data: Across the 640 or so repertoires, a later analysis counted 60 million to 90 million unique TCR beta chains, approximately 12 million of which were shared by at least two donors. Raw reads were error-corrected and collapsed into unique sequences by a nearest-neighbor algorithm in which closely related sequences were merged to remove PCR and sequencing errors. V, D and J gene segments were assigned by aligning CDR3 sequences to IMGT reference sequences. For a sequence to be retained, at least a six-nucleotide match to both a V gene segment and a J gene segment was required. A rearrangement was called productive if the CDR3 had no stop codons and remained in frame with V and J, and every other rearrangement was called non-productive. CDR3 was defined according to IMGT convention as the region running from the second conserved V-encoded cysteine to the conserved J-encoded phenylalanine. The earlier analysis of about 620 of the donors excluded sequences that lacked an unambiguous match to a single V gene segment. An earlier analysis of some 500 of the donors classified V segments as functional when productive rearrangements were above 56.7% and as segregating when the standard deviation between donors was above 5%. To diagnose cytomegalovirus status from the catalog of TCR beta chain sequences, a statistical classification framework was built. A later analysis assigned V and J genes by comparing TCR nucleotide sequences with IMGT/GENE-DB human TR gene sequences. The TCRdist pipeline was used in a later analysis to assign CDR3 sequences and most-parsimonious VDJ recombination scenarios. In a later analysis, each TCR beta chain was defined by its CDR3 amino acid sequence together with its V-gene family, and reads without a unique V-gene family were excluded. In a later analysis, 450 to 600 highly shared, low-generation-probability nucleotide sequences were removed to address suspected cross-contamination and a sequencing artifact. For each public chain, a later analysis derived a clonal expansion index from normalized ranks of inferred template counts within each repertoire. A later analysis computed generation probabilities with a VDJ recombination model fitted to out-of-frame rearrangements, and checked the results against IGoR. Hypergeometric tests were used in a later analysis to score TCR-TCR, TCR-HLA and TCR-CMV co-occurrence, with a repertoire-size bias correction applied to the TCR pairs. False discovery rates were estimated in a later analysis by permuting HLA or CMV assignments 20 times. In a later analysis, co-occurring TCRs were grouped with DBSCAN, and TCRdist sequence similarity was added when clustering was performed within HLA-allele-positive subsets. Repertoires with fewer than 30,000 or more than 120,000 public chains were left out of co-occurrence clustering, as were five repertoires with anomalous nucleotide sharing. In TCRdb, the immuneACCESS table is reduced to in-frame sequences with V and J assigned. These tables do not hold every clone; where another copy was compared, an unresolved V gene accounts for under half, and the others remain unexplained. That table supplies the V and J calls and clone size; D and trimming were determined from the DNA. The data table for this sample lists about 79,000 clones. Of the sample, approximately 4.2% is held by the ten largest clones.

The cohort was made up of approximately 670 healthy bone marrow donors. Cohort members were all nominally healthy when sampled, although unrecorded immune exposures were likely present. The donor was CMV seronegative and was included in the group of 352 seronegative cohort members. Every donor gave a peripheral blood sample, and the peripheral blood mononuclear cells from that sample were used for TCR beta sequencing. The Qiagen DNeasy Blood Extraction Kit was used to extract genomic DNA from the blood cell samples. As to this clone: Its antigen is not yet known.

The sequence links TRBV7-8 to TRBJ2-3; 10 bases in between match TRBD2. This receptor was obtained from a man under 40 in good health and CMV-seronegative. The sample taken for sequencing was PBMCs. CDR3 protein: CASSLIWGASGSDTQYF. The nucleotides are TGTGCCAGCAGCCTGATCTGGGGGGCTAGCGGGAGCGATACGCAGTATTTT.